This TCR beta chain was obtained from a study of cytomegalovirus exposure and HLA in healthy donors. General study points: Per a later analysis, about 17,000 TCR beta sequences showed association with HLA alleles at 0.05 false discovery rate. In an earlier analysis, in roughly 600 donors, most V segments appeared productive either ~90% or ~30% of the time.

The CDR3 totals 14 residues. Germline V gives CDR1 SGHVS, CDR2 FQNEAQ. Trimming stripped 5 bases from V and 2 bases from J, with 13 bases between. Amplification used 60 Vbeta primers and 13 Jbeta primers. The assay was immunoSEQ multiplex PCR, and TCRdb's table has in-frame clones only and misses some. The data contain about 180,000 clones, 70% to 85% of them singletons. Concerning this clone: Its antigen is unknown.

The sequenced sample was PBMCs. This sequence was found in a human donor in good health. The chain links TRBV7-8 to TRBJ2-7, with no clear D. CDR3 loop: CASSLGASTYEQYF. Here the CDR3 DNA reads TGTGCCAGCAGCCTAGGAGCTTCTACCTACGAGCAGTACTTC.